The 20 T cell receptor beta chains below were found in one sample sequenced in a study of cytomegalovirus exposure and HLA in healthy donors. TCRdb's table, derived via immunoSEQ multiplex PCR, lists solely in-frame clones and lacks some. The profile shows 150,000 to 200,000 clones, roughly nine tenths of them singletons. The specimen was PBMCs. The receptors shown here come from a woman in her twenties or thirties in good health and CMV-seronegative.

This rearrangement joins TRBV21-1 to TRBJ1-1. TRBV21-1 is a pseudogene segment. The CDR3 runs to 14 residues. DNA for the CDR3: TGTGCCAGCAGCAAATATTGGGGGAACACTGAAGCTTTCTTT. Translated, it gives CASSKYWGNTEAFF.

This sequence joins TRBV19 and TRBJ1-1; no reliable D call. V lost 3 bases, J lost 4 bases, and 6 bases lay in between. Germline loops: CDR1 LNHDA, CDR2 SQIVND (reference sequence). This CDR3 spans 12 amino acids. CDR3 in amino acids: CASSMGSTEAFF. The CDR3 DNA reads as TGTGCCAGTAGTATGGGGTCCACTGAAGCTTTCTTT.

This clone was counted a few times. DNA of the CDR3: TGTGCCAGCAGCTTAGGGACAGGGGATTCACCCCTCCACTTT. As protein: CASSLGTGDSPLHF. This chain uses TRBV7-8 with TRBJ1-6; 9 positions agree with TRBD1. The CDR3 is 14 residues long. Looked up from germline, CDR1 is SGHVS and CDR2 is FQNEAQ. With 1 base clipped from V and 8 bases from J, the junction kept 0 bases outside the gene matches.

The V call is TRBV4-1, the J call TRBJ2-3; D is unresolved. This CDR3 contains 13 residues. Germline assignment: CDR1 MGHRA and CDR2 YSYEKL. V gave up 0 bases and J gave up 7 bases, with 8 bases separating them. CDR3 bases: TGCGCCAGCAGCCAAGATTCGCGATATACGCAGTATTTT. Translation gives CASSQDSRYTQYF.

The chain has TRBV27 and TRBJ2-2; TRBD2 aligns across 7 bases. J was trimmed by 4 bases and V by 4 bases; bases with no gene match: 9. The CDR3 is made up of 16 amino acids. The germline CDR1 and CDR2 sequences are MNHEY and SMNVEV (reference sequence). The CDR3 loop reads CASSWGGSSGTGELFF. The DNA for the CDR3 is TGTGCCAGCAGTTGGGGCGGGAGTTCGGGCACCGGGGAGCTGTTTTTT.

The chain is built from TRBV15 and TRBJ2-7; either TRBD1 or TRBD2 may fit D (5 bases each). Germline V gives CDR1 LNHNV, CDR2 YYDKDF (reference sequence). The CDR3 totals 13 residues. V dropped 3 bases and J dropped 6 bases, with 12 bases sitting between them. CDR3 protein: CATSSLGRSEQYF. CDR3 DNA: TGTGCCACCAGCAGCTTGGGACGGAGCGAGCAGTACTTC.

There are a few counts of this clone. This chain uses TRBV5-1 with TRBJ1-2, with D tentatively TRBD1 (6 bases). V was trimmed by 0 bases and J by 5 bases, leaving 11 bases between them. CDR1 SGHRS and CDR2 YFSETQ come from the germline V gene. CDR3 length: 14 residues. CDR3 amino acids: CASSLVPGAYGYTF. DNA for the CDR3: TGCGCCAGCAGCTTGGTCCCAGGGGCTTATGGCTACACCTTC.

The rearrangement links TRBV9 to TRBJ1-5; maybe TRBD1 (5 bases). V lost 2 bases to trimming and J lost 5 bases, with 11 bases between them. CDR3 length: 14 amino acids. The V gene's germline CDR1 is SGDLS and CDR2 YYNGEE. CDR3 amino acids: CASSVSSGDQPQHF. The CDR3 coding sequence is TGTGCCAGCAGCGTCTCTTCGGGGGATCAGCCCCAGCATTTT.

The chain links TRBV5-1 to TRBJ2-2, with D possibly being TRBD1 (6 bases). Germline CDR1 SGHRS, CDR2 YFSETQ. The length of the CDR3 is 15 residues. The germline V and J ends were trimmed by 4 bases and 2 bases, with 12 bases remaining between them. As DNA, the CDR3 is TGCGCCAGCAGCCGAACAGGGACAAACACCGGGGAGCTGTTTTTT. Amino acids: CASSRTGTNTGELFF. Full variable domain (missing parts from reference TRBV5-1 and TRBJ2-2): KAGVTQTPRYLIKTRGQQVTLSCSPISGHRSVSWYQQTPGQGLQFLFEYFSETQRNKGNFPGRFSGRQFSNSRSEMNVSTLELGDSALYLCASSRTGTNTGELFFGEGSRLTVL.

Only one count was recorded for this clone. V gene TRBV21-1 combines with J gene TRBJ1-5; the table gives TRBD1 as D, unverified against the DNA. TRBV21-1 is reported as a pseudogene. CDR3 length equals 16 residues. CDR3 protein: CASSKEQGSNNQPQHF. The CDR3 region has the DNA TGTGCCAGCAGCAAAGAACAGGGCAGTAACAATCAGCCCCAGCATTTT.

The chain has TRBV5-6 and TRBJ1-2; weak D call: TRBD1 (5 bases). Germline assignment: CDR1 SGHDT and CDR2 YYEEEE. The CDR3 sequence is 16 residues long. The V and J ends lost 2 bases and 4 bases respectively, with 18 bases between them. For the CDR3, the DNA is TGTGCCAGCAGCTTATCCAGGGACTCCGCACTCTATGGCTACACCTTC. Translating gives CASSLSRDSALYGYTF.

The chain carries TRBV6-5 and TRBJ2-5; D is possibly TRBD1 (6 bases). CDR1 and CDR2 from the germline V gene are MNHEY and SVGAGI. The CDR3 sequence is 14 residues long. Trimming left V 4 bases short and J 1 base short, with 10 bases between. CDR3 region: CASSLWTAQETQYF. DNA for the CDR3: TGTGCCAGCAGTTTGTGGACAGCCCAAGAGACCCAGTACTTC.

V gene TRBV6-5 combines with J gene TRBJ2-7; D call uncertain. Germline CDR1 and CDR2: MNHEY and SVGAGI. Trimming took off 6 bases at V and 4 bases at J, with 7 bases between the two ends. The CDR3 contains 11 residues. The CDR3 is CASRSRYEQYF. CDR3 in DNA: TGTGCCAGCAGGAGCAGATACGAGCAGTACTTC.

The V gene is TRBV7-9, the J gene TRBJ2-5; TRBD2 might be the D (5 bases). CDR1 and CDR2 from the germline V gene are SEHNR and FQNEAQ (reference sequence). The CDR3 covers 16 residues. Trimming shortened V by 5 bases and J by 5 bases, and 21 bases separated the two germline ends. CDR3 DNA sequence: TGTGCCAGCAGCCCTCCCACTAGGCCATATGGGGAGACCCAGTACTTC. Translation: CASSPPTRPYGETQYF.

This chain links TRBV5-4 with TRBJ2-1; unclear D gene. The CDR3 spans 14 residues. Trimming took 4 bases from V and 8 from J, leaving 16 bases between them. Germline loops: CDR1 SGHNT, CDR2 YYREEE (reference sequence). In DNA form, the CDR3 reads TGTGCCAGCAGCCTAGAGAACTTAGTGGATGAGCAGTTCTTC. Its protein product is CASSLENLVDEQFF.

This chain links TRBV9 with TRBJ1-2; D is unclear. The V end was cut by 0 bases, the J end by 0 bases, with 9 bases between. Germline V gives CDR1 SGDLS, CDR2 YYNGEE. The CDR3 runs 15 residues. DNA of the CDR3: TGTGCCAGCAGCGTAGTGGGCAGTTCTAACTATGGCTACACCTTC. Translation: CASSVVGSSNYGYTF.

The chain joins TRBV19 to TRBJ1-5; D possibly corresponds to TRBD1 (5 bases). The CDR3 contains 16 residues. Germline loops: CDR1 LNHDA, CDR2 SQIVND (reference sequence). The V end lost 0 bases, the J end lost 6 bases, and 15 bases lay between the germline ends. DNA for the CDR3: TGTGCCAGTAGTATAGATCTTGTGGGGCAAGGTCAGCCCCAGCATTTT. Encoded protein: CASSIDLVGQGQPQHF. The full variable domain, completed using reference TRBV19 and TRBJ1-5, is DGGITQSPKYLFRKEGQNVTLSCEQNLNHDAMYWYRQDPGQGLRLIYYSQIVNDFQKGDIAEGYSVSREKKESFPLTVTSAQKNPTAFYLCASSIDLVGQGQPQHFGDGTRLSIL.

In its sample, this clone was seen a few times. This CDR3 reads CASSPAERYSNQPQHF. CDR3 coding DNA: TGTGCCAGTAGTCCGGCCGAGCGTTATAGCAATCAGCCCCAGCATTTT. The rearrangement links TRBV19 to TRBJ1-5; D gene ambiguous. V lost 5 bases to trimming and J lost 0 bases, with 14 bases between them. The CDR3 runs to 16 residues. From germline, CDR1 is LNHDA and CDR2 SQIVND (reference sequence).

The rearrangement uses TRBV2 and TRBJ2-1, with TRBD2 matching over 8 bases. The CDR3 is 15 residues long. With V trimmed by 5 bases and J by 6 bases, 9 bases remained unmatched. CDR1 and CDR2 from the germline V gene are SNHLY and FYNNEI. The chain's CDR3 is CASSKGLASLNEQFF. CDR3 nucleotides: TGTGCCAGCAGTAAAGGACTAGCTTCCCTCAATGAGCAGTTCTTC.

This CDR3 reads CASSSDPNTGELFF. The CDR3 DNA sequence: TGCGCCAGCAGCTCTGATCCGAACACCGGGGAGCTGTTTTTT. The chain couples TRBV5-1 to TRBJ2-2; D is undetermined. The germline V gene has CDR1 SGHRS and CDR2 YFSETQ. This CDR3 is 14 amino acids long. The ends were cut back, 3 bases at V and 0 bases at J, with 6 bases in the middle.